These 28 T cell receptor beta chains were all obtained from the same sample, sequenced in a study of cytomegalovirus exposure and HLA in healthy donors. Both 60 Vbeta primers and 13 Jbeta primers went into the PCR. Here immunoSEQ multiplex PCR was the method, and the copy in TCRdb shows in-frame clones only, minus some. The table has some 110,000 clones, about 80% seen once. Sequences were obtained from PBMCs. The receptors shown here come from a woman between 18 and 30 years old in good health and CMV-seropositive.

The rearrangement uses TRBV13 and TRBJ2-2; 7 nucleotides line up with TRBD1. Germline V CDR1 and CDR2: PRHDT, FYEKMQ (reference sequence). The CDR3 length is 17 residues. The V and J ends lost 2 bases and 6 bases, in that order; junction bases with no gene match: 12. This chain's CDR3 is CASSLRGLDRAAGELFF. The DNA of the CDR3 is TGTGCCAGCAGCTTAAGGGGGCTTGACAGGGCGGCCGGGGAGCTGTTTTTT.

This clone came up once. The chain has TRBV2 and TRBJ1-5; D not resolved. Trimming shortened V by 7 bases and J by 3 bases, and 10 bases separated the two germline ends. The CDR3 consists of 13 residues. Looked up from germline, CDR1 is SNHLY and CDR2 is FYNNEI. DNA of the CDR3: TGTGCCAGCAATTGGCGGTTCAATCAGCCCCAGCATTTT. Residues: CASNWRFNQPQHF. The whole variable domain, remainder taken from reference TRBV2 and TRBJ1-5, is EPEVTQTPSHQVTQMGQEVILRCVPISNHLYFYWYRQILGQKVEFLVSFYNNEISEKSEIFDDQFSVERPDGSNFTLKIRSTKLEDSAMYFCASNWRFNQPQHFGDGTRLSIL.

The genes are TRBV27 and TRBJ2-7, with 9 bases aligning to TRBD1. The V gene end was trimmed by 3 bases and the J gene end by 2 bases; junction bases not matched to a gene: 8. Per the germline V gene, CDR1 is MNHEY and CDR2 is SMNVEV (reference sequence). CDR3 length: 16 residues. As DNA, the CDR3 is TGTGCCAGCAGTTTCTCAACAGGGGGCATAACCTACGAGCAGTACTTC. Translation: CASSFSTGGITYEQYF.

This clone was detected once. The chain employs TRBV30 and TRBJ1-6, with 9 bases matching TRBD1. The V gene end was trimmed by 0 bases and the J gene end by 8 bases; junction bases not matched to a gene: 5. This CDR3 has 15 residues. The V gene's germline CDR1 is GTSNPN and CDR2 SVGIG (reference sequence). CDR3: CAWSVGGQGDSPLHF. The CDR3 DNA reads as TGTGCCTGGAGTGTAGGGGGACAGGGCGATTCACCCCTCCACTTT. The full variable domain, its missing parts supplied by reference TRBV30 and TRBJ1-6, is SQTIHQWPATLVQPVGSPLSLECTVEGTSNPNLYWYRQAAGRGLQLLFYSVGIGQISSEVPQNLSASRPQDRQFILSSKKLLLSDSGFYLCAWSVGGQGDSPLHFGNGTRLTVT.

V gene TRBV2 combines with J gene TRBJ2-1; TRBD2 matches at 7 bases. Germline loops: CDR1 SNHLY, CDR2 FYNNEI. The CDR3 sequence is 15 residues long. V shed 1 base and J 4 bases; nucleotides not matched to a gene: 4. CDR3 loop: CASSEGAGWYNEQFF. Written as DNA, the CDR3 is TGTGCCAGCAGTGAAGGAGCGGGGTGGTACAATGAGCAGTTCTTC.

This clone was observed once. The chain is built from TRBV12-1 and TRBJ2-1; the table's D call, TRBD1, has no DNA check behind it. TRBV12-1 is a pseudogene segment. The CDR3 runs 18 residues. CDR3 nucleotide sequence: TGTGCCAGCAGCTTTGCGTTTCGTGGGGCAACCTCCTACAATGAGCAGTTCTTC. Translation gives CASSFAFRGATSYNEQFF.

This chain links TRBV4-1 with TRBJ2-3; TRBD2 is a possible D gene (6 bases). Germline CDR1 MGHRA, CDR2 YSYEKL. The CDR3 is made up of 15 amino acids. V was pared by 5 bases and J by 1 base, with 13 bases between. The CDR3 nucleotides read TGCGCCAGCAGCAAGCTCGGGAGCGGCACAGATACGCAGTATTTT. Its translation: CASSKLGSGTDTQYF.

V is TRBV5-1 and J is TRBJ2-5, with D possibly matching TRBD1 (6 bases). V dropped 3 bases and J dropped 2 bases, with 14 bases sitting between them. This CDR3 comprises 15 residues. Germline V gene sequence: CDR1 SGHRS, CDR2 YFSETQ. The CDR3 bases are TGCGCCAGCAGCTCCCACGGGACACCTCAAGAGACCCAGTACTTC. Residues: CASSSHGTPQETQYF.

This clone appeared once. The CDR3 spells CASLTGQGGGYTF. CDR3 coding DNA: TGTGCCAGTTTAACCGGACAGGGAGGTGGCTACACCTTC. This chain uses TRBV19 with TRBJ1-2, with 8 bases identical to TRBD1. This CDR3 is 13 amino acids long. Germline V gives CDR1 LNHDA, CDR2 SQIVND (reference sequence). V lost 8 bases and J lost 7; bases outside the gene matches: 9.

In this sample, this clone turned up once. The chain couples TRBV6-1 to TRBJ2-7; D perhaps matches TRBD2 (6 bases). With 7 bases removed from V and 4 bases from J, the gap between germline ends came to 17 bases. CDR3 length: 14 residues. Germline CDR1 reads MNHNS; CDR2 reads SASEGT. CDR3 bases: TGTGCCAGCAATGCGTTAATGGGGGGATACGAGCAGTACTTC. Protein: CASNALMGGYEQYF.

The chain recombines TRBV2 with TRBJ1-1; TRBD1 might be the D (6 bases). The germline gives CDR1 SNHLY, CDR2 FYNNEI. CDR3 length equals 14 residues. V was cut by 6 bases and J by 10 bases, with 21 bases left in between. The CDR3 DNA sequence: TGTGCCAGCAGGGGGGACACTCTCTCTGGAGCAGCTTTCTTT. Protein: CASRGDTLSGAAFF.

This rearrangement joins TRBV11-3 to TRBJ2-1; 7 bases match TRBD2. Germline V gene data show CDR1 as SGHNT and CDR2 as YENEEA. The CDR3 is made up of 16 amino acids. V shed 6 bases, J shed 5 bases, and the junction held 13 bases outside the gene matches. The CDR3 DNA follows: TGTGCCAGCAGTCCCTGGGGCGGGAGTACCCACAATGAGCAGTTCTTC. Its protein is CASSPWGGSTHNEQFF.

This clone has more than one count but fewer than ten. This sequence joins TRBV10-3 and TRBJ1-1; the D gene is possibly TRBD1 (6 bases). CDR1 ENHRY and CDR2 SYGVKD come from the germline V gene. This CDR3 is 14 amino acids long. V was cut by 7 bases and J by 0 bases, with 12 bases left in between. The CDR3 DNA follows: TGTGCCATCAATACAGGGCCAATGAACACTGAAGCTTTCTTT. It encodes CAINTGPMNTEAFF.

This clone was recorded a few times. The chain links TRBV27 to TRBJ1-5, with 7 bases aligning to TRBD1. The CDR3 sequence is 14 residues long. The V gene end was trimmed by 5 bases and the J gene end by 7 bases; junction bases not matched to a gene: 8. Germline lookup yields CDR1 MNHEY and CDR2 SMNVEV (reference sequence). CDR3 nucleotide sequence: TGTGCCAGCAGTCTAAACAGGGGAGACCAGCCCCAGCATTTT. Amino acids: CASSLNRGDQPQHF.

In regard to this clone: At one boundary the junction diverges from the germline segment, which might be a read error. The rearrangement links TRBV7-8 to TRBJ2-5; D unclear. Germline CDR1 and CDR2: SGHVS and FQNEAQ. The CDR3 is 12 amino acids. CDR3 region: CASSLGGFGWDF. CDR3 in DNA: TGTGCCAGCAGCTTAGGCGGTTTTGGTTGGGACTTC.

This clone has just one count. V gene TRBV19 combines with J gene TRBJ2-5, with unresolved D. Trimming left V 5 bases short and J 0 bases short, with 7 bases between. The CDR3 runs 13 residues. The germline V gene has CDR1 LNHDA and CDR2 SQIVND (reference sequence). CDR3 bases: TGTGCCAGTAGTGCACGGGACCAAGAGACCCAGTACTTC. Translation: CASSARDQETQYF.

The V call is TRBV7-9, the J call TRBJ2-7; 9 nucleotides line up with TRBD2. The CDR3 consists of 14 residues. J lost 3 bases, V lost 5 bases, and 5 bases had no gene match. The V gene's germline CDR1 is SEHNR and CDR2 FQNEAQ (reference sequence). CDR3 DNA: TGTGCCAGCAGCCCTCGAGCGGGAGGCTACGAGCAGTACTTC. The encoded protein is CASSPRAGGYEQYF.

The rearrangement joins TRBV7-9 to TRBJ2-3; 8 bases are shared with TRBD2. Germline values: CDR1 SEHNR, CDR2 FQNEAQ (reference sequence). The length of the CDR3 is 19 residues. Trimming took 1 base from V and 2 from J; bases not matched to a gene: 14. In DNA form, the CDR3 reads TGTGCCAGCAGCTTAGACGGGGGGAGGACTAGCCTTTTCACAGATACGCAGTATTTT. It is translated as CASSLDGGRTSLFTDTQYF.

This chain connects TRBV29-1 to TRBJ2-2; 10 bases line up with TRBD2. The CDR3 sequence is 18 residues long. Per the germline V gene, CDR1 is SQVTM and CDR2 is ANQGSEA. V gave up 0 bases and J gave up 0 bases; unmatched junction bases: 7. CDR3 region: CSVEDPNLAGANTGELFF. CDR3 DNA: TGCAGCGTTGAAGACCCGAACCTAGCGGGAGCGAACACCGGGGAGCTGTTTTTT.

The chain employs TRBV11-3 and TRBJ1-1, with D uncertain. The CDR3 is made up of 13 amino acids. Germline-derived CDR1 and CDR2 are SGHNT and YENEEA. Trimming stripped 5 bases from V and 6 bases from J, with 13 bases between. CDR3 DNA sequence: TGTGCCAGCAGCCGCGGGATTGTCGCTGAAGCTTTCTTT. Amino acid sequence: CASSRGIVAEAFF.

The chain joins TRBV4-1 to TRBJ2-1; 7 bases match TRBD2. The V and J ends lost 4 bases and 0 bases, in that order; junction bases with no gene match: 18. The CDR3 contains 20 residues. The germline V gene has CDR1 MGHRA and CDR2 YSYEKL. CDR3 sequence (DNA): TGCGCCAGCAGCCTCCTGCAGCGGGCGGGAGCTCCTTTCTCCTACAATGAGCAGTTCTTC. Translating gives CASSLLQRAGAPFSYNEQFF.

This clone occurred once. The chain couples TRBV6-5 to TRBJ1-1; no clear D gene. V was cut by 4 bases and J by 7 bases, with 13 bases left in between. Germline assignment: CDR1 MNHEY and CDR2 SVGAGI. The CDR3 is 13 amino acids. The CDR3 bases are TGTGCCAGCAGTTCCCGGACGGACTATGAAGCTTTCTTT. Translating it yields CASSSRTDYEAFF.

The rearrangement uses TRBV9 and TRBJ2-2; D perhaps matches TRBD2 (6 bases). CDR3 length: 15 amino acids. The V gene lost 0 bases and the J gene lost 5 bases, with 11 bases spanning the gap. Germline CDR1 SGDLS, CDR2 YYNGEE. As DNA, the CDR3 is TGTGCCAGCAGCGTAGTATCCGGAGGGACCGGGGAGCTGTTTTTT. Its translation is CASSVVSGGTGELFF.

This clone was picked up one time. V usage is TRBV11-2 and J usage is TRBJ1-1; D is perhaps TRBD1 (5 bases). CDR1 and CDR2 from the germline V gene are SGHAT and FQNNGV. The CDR3 has 16 residues. V gave up 4 bases and J gave up 1 base, with 16 bases separating them. The CDR3 region has the DNA TGTGCCAGCAGCTCCAAGTTTCAGGGTCGGAACACTGAAGCTTTCTTT. Its translation is CASSSKFQGRNTEAFF.

This CDR3 reads CASSPPIPGGYPGNTIYF. The CDR3 DNA is TGTGCCAGCAGTCCTCCAATTCCAGGGGGGTACCCTGGAAACACCATATATTTT. The chain joins TRBV28 to TRBJ1-3, with 7 bases identical to TRBD1. V lost 5 bases, J lost 2 bases, and 15 bases stayed unmatched. Germline V gene lookup returns CDR1 MDHEN and CDR2 SYDVKM. The CDR3 is 18 residues long. Full variable domain (outside the CDR3, taken from reference TRBV28 and TRBJ1-3): DVKVTQSSRYLVKRTGEKVFLECVQDMDHENMFWYRQDPGLGLRLIYFSYDVKMKEKGDIPEGYSVSREKKERFSLILESASTNQTSMYLCASSPPIPGGYPGNTIYFGEGSWLTVV.

This clone has a single count. The rearrangement joins TRBV30 to TRBJ2-7; D might be TRBD1 (6 bases). V was shortened by 2 bases and J by 3 bases, with 14 bases between the two germline ends. CDR1 and CDR2 (germline): GTSNPN, SVGIG (reference sequence). This CDR3 spans 14 amino acids. The CDR3 DNA sequence: TGTGCCTGGAGTATCCGGGAAGGGGGCTACGAGCAGTACTTC. Residues: CAWSIREGGYEQYF.

This chain links TRBV18 with TRBJ1-5; possible D gene TRBD1, 5 bases. V dropped 4 bases and J dropped 3 bases, with 19 bases sitting between them. Germline-derived CDR1 and CDR2 are KGHSH and LQKENI. The CDR3 covers 17 residues. The CDR3 nucleotides read TGTGCCAGCTCACTCCGGGCAGGGAAGGTCATCAATCAGCCCCAGCATTTT. It translates to CASSLRAGKVINQPQHF.

In its sample, this clone is large. V usage is TRBV6-1 and J usage is TRBJ2-1; TRBD2 matches 10 bases. The CDR3 is 17 residues long. Germline V gene lookup returns CDR1 MNHNS and CDR2 SASEGT. The V gene end was trimmed by 4 bases and the J gene end by 8 bases; junction bases not matched to a gene: 14. CDR3 DNA sequence: TGTGCCAGCAGTGCAACTGCAGCGGGAGGGCCGGGGGATGAGCAGTTCTTC. This translates into CASSATAAGGPGDEQFF.